Below, one TCR beta chain is given with its context. The record originates from a study of OX40 agonist ivuxolimab in advanced cancers. Data came from immunoSEQ multiplex PCR; TCRdb stores just in-frame clones and leaves some out. The sample has approximately 63,000 clones; 79% are singletons. This CDR3 is 15 amino acids long. V shed 5 bases, J shed 1 base, and the junction held 7 bases outside the gene matches. In germline, CDR1 is SGHTA, CDR2 FQGNSA. The sample here was CD4+ or CD8+ T cells sorted from blood, taken in a trial of the OX40 agonist ivuxolimab. The origin of this receptor is an adult with an advanced solid tumor such as melanoma, head and neck, liver or kidney cancer. The chain has TRBV7-2 and TRBJ1-1; 7 bases are shared with TRBD1. The CDR3 DNA is TGTGCCAGCAGCCGGGGGGGACAGAGGAACACTGAAGCTTTCTTT. This codes for CASSRGGQRNTEAFF.